Listed here are 14 T cell receptor beta chains from one sample, sequenced in a study of T cells in Graves' hyperthyroidism and ophthalmopathy. Amplification yielded TCR beta CDR3 regions, with RNA transcripts as the source. HTBI primers were the set used in a first-round RT-PCR of the TCR CDR3. TCRdb re-derived calls from the multiplex PCR reads in MiXCR, one entry per CDR3 protein. The table has around 300,000 distinct CDR3 sequences, less than 30% seen once; the top ten hold about 30%. Sequencing input: blood. The receptor source for this set is a man between 40 and 49 years old with Graves' hyperthyroidism that later progressed to Graves' ophthalmopathy.

This clonotype was counted ten times or more. The V gene is TRBV5-1, the J gene TRBJ2-7, with 11 nucleotides matching TRBD2. The CDR3 runs to 15 residues. The junction had 5 bases not matched to a gene; V was cut back by 4 bases and J by 2 bases. Germline CDR1 is SGHRS and CDR2 is YFSETQ. The chain's CDR3 is CASSETTSGAYEQYF. In nucleotides, the CDR3 is TGCGCCAGCAGCGAGACGACTAGCGGGGCCTACGAGCAGTACTTC.

This clonotype was found many times. The CDR3 nucleotides read TGTGCCAGCAGCTTTCTCGCGGGGGGGAACACCGGGGAGCTGTTTTTT. It yields the protein CASSFLAGGNTGELFF. V gene TRBV11-3 combines with J gene TRBJ2-2; 8 bases fit TRBD2. Germline V lookup: CDR1 SGHNT, CDR2 YENEEA. V lost 3 bases to trimming and J lost 1 base; unmatched junction nucleotides: 4. The CDR3 spans 16 residues.

The table lists this clonotype with many counts. V gene TRBV19 combines with J gene TRBJ2-7, with D perhaps being TRBD1 or TRBD2 (6 bases each). V was cut by 8 bases and J by 3 bases, with 17 bases left in between. The CDR3 runs 14 residues. CDR1 and CDR2 (germline): LNHDA, SQIVND (reference sequence). In DNA form, the CDR3 reads TGTGCCAGTTCGAGATCGGGGGACAACTACGAGCAGTACTTC. Translating gives CASSRSGDNYEQYF.

In this sample, this clonotype turned up many times. The chain couples TRBV12-3 or TRBV12-4 to TRBJ2-7; the match to TRBD1 covers 7 bases. The CDR3 extends over 15 amino acids. Trimming removed 7 bases from V and 3 bases from J; junction bases left unmatched: 12. CDR3 coding DNA: TGTGCCAGCAATCAGGACAGGCGATTCAACTACGAGCAGTACTTC. It codes for CASNQDRRFNYEQYF.

This clonotype has at least ten counts. The chain employs TRBV6-5 and TRBJ1-5, with D possibly being TRBD1 (6 bases). The CDR3 spans 16 residues. V gave up 6 bases and J gave up 1 base, with 16 bases separating them. CDR1 and CDR2 (germline): MNHEY, SVGAGI. Here the CDR3 reads CASSTAGAPSNQPQHF. The CDR3 coding sequence is TGTGCCAGCAGCACCGCAGGGGCTCCAAGCAATCAGCCCCAGCATTTT.

The gene calls are TRBV4-1 and TRBJ1-6; 9 nucleotides line up with TRBD1. V was pared by 1 base and J by 4 bases, with 17 bases of the junction left unmatched. The V gene's germline CDR1 is MGHRA and CDR2 YSYEKL. There are 21 residues in the CDR3. CDR3 in amino acids: CASSQVSPIRGTGSYNSPLHF. DNA of the CDR3: TGCGCCAGCAGCCAAGTGTCCCCCATTCGGGGGACAGGGTCTTATAATTCACCCCTCCACTTT.

This clonotype occurred a few times. The chain joins TRBV18 to TRBJ1-5; D is unresolved. From germline, CDR1 is KGHSH and CDR2 LQKENI. The CDR3 is 14 amino acids. The V and J ends lost 0 bases and 4 bases respectively, with 7 bases between them. The CDR3 protein is CASSPPGRNQPQHF. The CDR3 nucleotides read TGTGCCAGCTCACCACCGGGGAGAAATCAGCCCCAGCATTTT.

Many counts were recorded for this clonotype. V usage is TRBV6-1 and J usage is TRBJ2-7, with 7 bases identical to TRBD2. Germline V gives CDR1 MNHNS, CDR2 SASEGT. V gave up 8 bases and J gave up 1 base; unmatched junction bases: 8. This CDR3 comprises 14 residues. CDR3 DNA: TGTGCCAGCGTCAGATCTAGCGGTTCCTACGAGCAGTACTTC. It is translated as CASVRSSGSYEQYF.

The gene calls are TRBV28 and TRBJ1-2; D is possibly TRBD1 (6 bases). This CDR3 is built from 15 residues. Germline V lookup: CDR1 MDHEN, CDR2 SYDVKM. V was cut by 5 bases and J by 2 bases, with 15 bases left in between. CDR3 sequence: CASSATGNWNYGYTF. CDR3 DNA sequence: TGTGCCAGCAGTGCAACAGGGAATTGGAACTATGGCTACACCTTC.

V gene TRBV13 combines with J gene TRBJ1-6; D gene uncertain. The CDR3 sequence is 14 residues long. Germline V lookup: CDR1 PRHDT, CDR2 FYEKMQ (reference sequence). Deletions cut 0 bases from V and 8 bases from J, with 8 bases between. The CDR3 DNA reads TGTGCCAGCAGCTTAGGCCTCGGAGATTCACCCCTCCACTTT. The encoded protein is CASSLGLGDSPLHF.

This clonotype showed up many times. V is TRBV30 and J is TRBJ1-1; no clear D. The CDR3 covers 12 residues. V lost 0 bases, J lost 6 bases, and 8 bases lay in between. Germline V gene sequence: CDR1 GTSNPN, CDR2 SVGIG (reference sequence). CDR3 amino acids: CAWSVRESEAFF. The CDR3 DNA reads as TGTGCCTGGAGTGTGAGGGAATCTGAAGCTTTCTTT.

In its sample, this clonotype was seen many times. V usage is TRBV15 and J usage is TRBJ2-7, with TRBD2 matching 8 bases. The junction had 3 bases not matched to a gene; V was cut back by 2 bases and J by 3 bases. Germline V gives CDR1 LNHNV, CDR2 YYDKDF (reference sequence). The CDR3 is 14 residues long. The CDR3 reads CATSRFGGDYEQYF. Here the CDR3 DNA reads TGTGCCACCAGCAGATTCGGGGGGGACTACGAGCAGTACTTC.

The V call is TRBV6-2 or TRBV6-3, the J call TRBJ1-5; D is unresolved. Germline loops: CDR1 MNHEY, CDR2 SVGEGT. The V end lost 2 bases, the J end lost 3 bases, and 14 bases lay between the germline ends. CDR3 length: 16 residues. This CDR3 reads CASSYGSTRTNQPQHF. CDR3 DNA: TGTGCCAGCAGTTACGGGTCAACAAGAACCAATCAGCCCCAGCATTTT.

The sample holds many counts of this clonotype. The chain carries TRBV29-1 and TRBJ1-1; unclear D gene. The CDR3 totals 14 residues. V was cut by 3 bases and J by 4 bases, with 15 bases left in between. From germline, CDR1 is SQVTM and CDR2 ANQGSEA. Here the CDR3 reads CSVDGRPGGTEAFF. The CDR3 DNA is TGCAGCGTTGACGGCCGGCCCGGCGGCACTGAAGCTTTCTTT. The whole variable domain, remainder taken from reference TRBV29-1 and TRBJ1-1, is SAVISQKPSRDICQRGTSLTIQCQVDSQVTMMFWYRQQPGQSLTLIATANQGSEATYESGFVIDKFPISRPNLTFSTLTVSNMSPEDSSIYLCSVDGRPGGTEAFFGQGTRLTVV.